The 8 T cell receptor beta chains below were found in one sample sequenced in a study of T cell responses to AZD1222 COVID-19 vaccine. Assay used: immunoSEQ multiplex PCR; TCRdb lists only in-frame clones, some missing. This table has approximately 150,000 clones, over 80% appearing once. The sample was peripheral blood, taken on day 0 of AZD1222 vaccination. These receptors were collected from an adult in good health.

This clone was found once. This chain connects TRBV6-6 to TRBJ2-7; D is perhaps TRBD1 or TRBD2 (7 bases each). The germline V and J ends were trimmed by 0 bases and 0 bases, with 12 bases remaining between them. This CDR3 spans 16 amino acids. Germline CDR1 MNHNY, CDR2 SVGAGI (reference sequence). CDR3 DNA sequence: TGTGCCAGCAGTTACTCAACAGGGGACTACTCCTACGAGCAGTACTTC. This translates into CASSYSTGDYSYEQYF.

The V gene is TRBV19, the J gene TRBJ2-7; D is undetermined. CDR1 and CDR2 from the germline V gene are LNHDA and SQIVND (reference sequence). V lost 0 bases to trimming and J lost 2 bases, with 14 bases between them. This CDR3 comprises 16 residues. The CDR3: CASSIDLAVSAYEQYF. The CDR3 DNA sequence: TGTGCCAGTAGTATAGATTTGGCCGTTTCCGCCTACGAGCAGTACTTC.

With regard to this clone: One end of the junction does not line up with germline, which may come from a read error. The V and J genes are TRBV2 and TRBJ2-1, with 8 bases lining up with TRBD2. Germline-derived CDR1 and CDR2 are SNHLY and FYNNEI. The CDR3 is made up of 15 amino acids. CDR3 region: CASREVSLAGNEQFF. The CDR3 coding sequence is TGTGCCAGCAGGGAAGTCAGCCTAGCGGGCAATGAGCAGTTCTTC. Full variable domain (rest looked up from reference TRBV2 and TRBJ2-1): EPEVTQTPSHQVTQMGQEVILRCVPISNHLYFYWYRQILGQKVEFLVSFYNNEISEKSEIFDDQFSVERPDGSNFTLKIRSTKLEDSAMYFCASREVSLAGNEQFFGPGTRLTVL.

The chain has TRBV5-1 and TRBJ2-5, with 11 bases that match TRBD2. The V gene's germline CDR1 is SGHRS and CDR2 YFSETQ. V dropped 3 bases and J dropped 4; count of bases not matched to a gene: 8. CDR3 length: 16 residues. CDR3 sequence (DNA): TGCGCCAGCAGCTCCGACGGGACTAGCGGTAGAGAGACCCAGTACTTC. Translating gives CASSSDGTSGRETQYF. The entire variable domain, with the rest obtained from reference TRBV5-1 and TRBJ2-5, is as follows: KAGVTQTPRYLIKTRGQQVTLSCSPISGHRSVSWYQQTPGQGLQFLFEYFSETQRNKGNFPGRFSGRQFSNSRSEMNVSTLELGDSALYLCASSSDGTSGRETQYFGPGTRLLVL.

The gene calls are TRBV15 and TRBJ2-7; TRBD2 agrees at 7 bases. Germline V CDR1 and CDR2: LNHNV, YYDKDF (reference sequence). The CDR3 runs 15 residues. Trimming removed 1 base from V and 0 bases from J; junction bases left unmatched: 3. CDR3 nucleotide sequence: TGTGCCACCAGCAGAGTGGGGGAGGGCTCCTACGAGCAGTACTTC. It translates to CATSRVGEGSYEQYF. Using reference TRBV15 and TRBJ2-7 for the parts outside the CDR3, the full variable domain is DAMVIQNPRYQVTQFGKPVTLSCSQTLNHNVMYWYQQKSSQAPKLLFHYYDKDFNNEADTPDNFQSRRPNTSFCFLDIRSPGLGDTAMYLCATSRVGEGSYEQYFGPGTRLTVT.

This clone was seen only once. V and J are TRBV5-1 and TRBJ1-1; the D is unclear. Germline lookup yields CDR1 SGHRS and CDR2 YFSETQ. Trimming cost V 0 bases and J 3 bases, with 12 bases left between them. The CDR3 is 15 amino acids. The CDR3 bases are TGCGCCAGCAGCTTGGCCTTAGGGTTGTACACTGAAGCTTTCTTT. This translates into CASSLALGLYTEAFF.

V gene TRBV19 combines with J gene TRBJ2-7; TRBD2 matches 14 bases. The CDR3 has 18 amino acids. The germline V gene encodes CDR1 LNHDA and CDR2 SQIVND (reference sequence). Unmatched junction bases numbered 12, after V lost 5 bases and J lost 3 bases. The CDR3 DNA is TGTGCCAGTAGTCGCTCGGGACTAGCGGGGGCTGCAAACTACGAGCAGTACTTC. Translated: CASSRSGLAGAANYEQYF.

This chain connects TRBV25-1 to TRBJ2-7; D not resolved. This CDR3 region has 11 residues. Trimming shortened V by 3 bases and J by 7 bases, and 7 bases separated the two germline ends. The germline V gene encodes CDR1 MGHDK and CDR2 SYGVNS. CDR3 DNA: TGTGCCAGCAGTGACACACAAGAGCAGTACTTC. Translated: CASSDTQEQYF.